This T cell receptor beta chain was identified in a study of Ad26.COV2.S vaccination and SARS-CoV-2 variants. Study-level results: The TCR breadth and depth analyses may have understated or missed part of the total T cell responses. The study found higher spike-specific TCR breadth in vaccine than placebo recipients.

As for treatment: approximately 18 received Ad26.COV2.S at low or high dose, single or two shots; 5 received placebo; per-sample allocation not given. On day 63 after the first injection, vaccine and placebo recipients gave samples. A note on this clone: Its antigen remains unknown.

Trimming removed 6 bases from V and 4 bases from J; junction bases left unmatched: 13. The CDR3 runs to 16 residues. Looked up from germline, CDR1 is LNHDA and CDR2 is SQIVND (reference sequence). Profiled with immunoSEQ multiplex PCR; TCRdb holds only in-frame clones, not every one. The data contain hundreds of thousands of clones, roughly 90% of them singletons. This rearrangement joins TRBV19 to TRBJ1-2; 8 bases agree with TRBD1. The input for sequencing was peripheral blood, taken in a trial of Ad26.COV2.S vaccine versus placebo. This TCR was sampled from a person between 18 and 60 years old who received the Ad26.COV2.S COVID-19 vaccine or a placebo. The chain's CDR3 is CASSSAADRGPYGYTF. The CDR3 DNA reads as TGTGCCAGTAGCTCAGCAGCAGACAGGGGACCCTATGGCTACACCTTC.